This is a list of T cell receptor beta chains from one sample in a study of T cell responses to AZD1222 COVID-19 vaccine. Profiling relied on immunoSEQ multiplex PCR, and the TCRdb table lists in-frame clones only, not all of them. Among more than 85,000 clones listed, 70% to 85% were seen once. Specimen: peripheral blood, collected on day 0 of AZD1222 vaccination. The receptors come from an adult in good health. Each CDR3 is given without its conserved first and last residue. Each record gives: CDR3 protein, V gene.

CDR3: SVGAQGPAF
V: TRBV29-1

CDR3: AISESRRETDTQY
V: TRBV10-3

CDR3: ASSLEVTLTDTQY
V: TRBV7-6

CDR3: ASSSVPAGLTHEQF
V: TRBV28

CDR3: ASRALSSYNEQF
V: TRBV19

CDR3: ASSLGGTSGSETQY
V: TRBV11-2

CDR3: ASRRDNSESNYGYT
V: TRBV18

CDR3: ASSQQSRSEQY
V: TRBV14

CDR3: ASSVASPRGGYT
V: TRBV9

CDR3: ASSEEMNTEAF
V: TRBV2

CDR3: ASGPHVSETQY
V: TRBV11-1

CDR3: ASSIGLAAYNEQF
V: TRBV5-8

CDR3: ASSEEMSNQPQH
V: TRBV2

CDR3: ASSVLSQGQGYT
V: TRBV2

CDR3: SVSGSSSYEQY
V: TRBV29-1

CDR3: ASSPVGGGLTGELF
V: TRBV18

CDR3: ASSEGQGPGEQY
V: TRBV10-1

CDR3: ASRGESSGANVLT
V: TRBV28

CDR3: ASSVTGGTEAF
V: TRBV25-1

CDR3: ASSHRGHTDTQY
V: TRBV3-1/TRBV3-2

CDR3: AVRFSGRATEEQY
V: TRBV27

CDR3: ASSSPGQGANEQY
V: TRBV11-2

CDR3: ASSRDRADSPLH
V: TRBV7-9

CDR3: ASSITTSARYNEQF
V: TRBV19